The 27 T cell receptor beta chains below come from one sample, sequenced in a study of T cells after yellow fever vaccination. TCRdb redid the calling of the 5' RACE reads with MiXCR, one entry per CDR3 protein. The sample contains 100,000 to 150,000 distinct CDR3 sequences, about 8.4% of which appear only once. The starting material was CD8+ T cells sorted from PBMCs, obtained on the day of the yellow fever booster vaccination. The receptors were gathered from a man aged 18 to 35 who received the YFV17D yellow fever vaccine.

This clonotype was observed many times. This sequence joins TRBV4-2 and TRBJ1-1, with unresolved D. Germline V gene sequence: CDR1 LGHNA, CDR2 YNFKEQ. The CDR3 has 15 residues. V dropped 3 bases and J dropped 1 base, with 12 bases sitting between them. For the CDR3, the DNA is TGTGCCAGCAGCCACGGAGGGCAGAAGAACACTGAAGCTTTCTTT. It yields the protein CASSHGGQKNTEAFF.

The chain employs TRBV7-8 and TRBJ2-1; 11 nucleotides line up with TRBD2. Germline V gene data show CDR1 as SGHVS and CDR2 as FQNEAQ. This CDR3 comprises 15 residues. V shed 2 bases and J 7 bases; nucleotides not matched to a gene: 4. The chain's CDR3 is CASSLLTSGVNEQFF. DNA for the CDR3: TGTGCCAGCAGCTTACTGACTAGCGGGGTGAATGAGCAGTTCTTC.

Only a few counts were recorded for this clonotype. V and J are TRBV7-8 and TRBJ2-5, with D perhaps given as TRBD1 or TRBD2 (5 bases each). Between the trimmed V and J ends, which lost 5 bases and 5 bases, there was a span of 18 bases. The CDR3 covers 15 residues. CDR1 and CDR2 from the germline V gene are SGHVS and FQNEAQ. The DNA of the CDR3 is TGTGCCAGCAGCCATCAGGACGGGGCCGGGGAGACCCAGTACTTC. This codes for CASSHQDGAGETQYF.

This clonotype showed up just a few times. V gene TRBV4-3 combines with J gene TRBJ2-3, with TRBD2 identical over 7 bases. The junction had 10 bases not matched to a gene; V was cut back by 2 bases and J by 2 bases. This CDR3 is built from 17 residues. Germline CDR1 is LGHNA and CDR2 is YSLEER. CDR3 loop: CASSQPIHAGVTDTQYF. The DNA of the CDR3 is TGCGCCAGCAGCCAACCCATCCATGCGGGGGTCACAGATACGCAGTATTTT.

This clonotype came up many times. V gene TRBV9 combines with J gene TRBJ1-1; 9 nucleotides align to TRBD1. Per germline, CDR1 SGDLS and CDR2 YYNGEE. CDR3 length: 15 amino acids. Germline trimming cut 3 bases from V and 8 bases from J; bases unmatched to any gene: 11. The CDR3 region is CASSEPPGTGSEAFF. The CDR3 nucleotides are TGTGCCAGCAGCGAACCCCCCGGGACAGGGTCGGAAGCTTTCTTT. Complete variable domain (other parts from reference TRBV9 and TRBJ1-1): DSGVTQTPKHLITATGQRVTLRCSPRSGDLSVYWYQQSLDQGLQFLIQYYNGEERAKGNILERFSAQQFPDLHSELNLSSLELGDSALYFCASSEPPGTGSEAFFGQGTRLTVV.

This clonotype was counted a few times. This chain joins TRBV5-6 and TRBJ2-5; 9 nucleotides align to TRBD2. The CDR3 runs to 18 residues. Germline CDR1 is SGHDT and CDR2 is YYEEEE. With 7 bases clipped from V and 2 bases from J, the junction kept 18 bases outside the gene matches. CDR3 bases: TGTGCCAGCGCTGTAAGGGGTGTGACTAGCGGTCGACAAGAGACCCAGTACTTC. Its translation: CASAVRGVTSGRQETQYF. The whole variable domain, filled in from reference TRBV5-6 and TRBJ2-5, reads DAGVTQSPTHLIKTRGQQVTLRCSPKSGHDTVSWYQQALGQGPQFIFQYYEEEERQRGNFPDRFSGHQFPNYSSELNVNALLLGDSALYLCASAVRGVTSGRQETQYFGPGTRLLVL.

This clonotype came up a few times. The V and J genes are TRBV20-1 and TRBJ2-7, with TRBD1 matching over 9 bases. The CDR3 is made up of 14 amino acids. Looked up from germline, CDR1 is DFQATT and CDR2 is SNEGSKA (reference sequence). Losses at the gene ends were 1 base for V and 6 bases for J; bases not matched to a gene: 7. The CDR3 sequence: CSARGNRGQVEQYV. CDR3 DNA: TGCAGTGCTAGAGGAAACAGGGGGCAAGTCGAGCAGTACGTC.

This chain links TRBV12-5 with TRBJ2-7, with D perhaps TRBD1 (6 bases). Germline V gene lookup returns CDR1 LGHNT and CDR2 FRNRAP. V was clipped by 6 bases and J by 6 bases, with 12 bases between them. The CDR3 length is 12 residues. The CDR3 spells CASGRTGFEQYF. The CDR3, as DNA: TGTGCTAGTGGCCGAACAGGGTTCGAGCAGTACTTC.

The CDR3 DNA is TGCAGCGTTGTGCTAGCGGGGGTTTTTTCCTACAATGAGCAGTTCTTC. It is translated as CSVVLAGVFSYNEQFF. The rearrangement uses TRBV29-1 and TRBJ2-1; 10 bases map to TRBD2. The germline V gene encodes CDR1 SQVTM and CDR2 ANQGSEA. V lost 4 bases to trimming and J lost 1 base; unmatched junction nucleotides: 7. This CDR3 is built from 16 residues.

This clonotype was detected ten times or more. The chain is built from TRBV10-3 and TRBJ2-3; a weak D match, TRBD2 (5 bases). V was cut by 3 bases and J by 4 bases, with 11 bases left in between. This CDR3 region has 14 residues. Germline V gene sequence: CDR1 ENHRY, CDR2 SYGVKD. This CDR3 is CAISDGQRSDTQYF. The CDR3 nucleotides read TGTGCCATCAGTGACGGCCAGCGGTCAGATACGCAGTATTTT.

This clonotype was seen a handful of times. This sequence joins TRBV4-1 and TRBJ1-1; D gene ambiguous. This CDR3 region has 13 residues. Germline V lookup: CDR1 MGHRA, CDR2 YSYEKL. The V end lost 0 bases, the J end lost 6 bases, and 8 bases lay between the germline ends. The CDR3 is CASSQDPQAEAFF. The CDR3 DNA sequence: TGCGCCAGCAGCCAAGATCCCCAGGCTGAAGCTTTCTTT.

This clonotype turned up a few times. The genes are TRBV4-2 and TRBJ1-6, with unresolved D. This CDR3 contains 12 residues. The germline CDR1 and CDR2 sequences are LGHNA and YNFKEQ. The V gene lost 0 bases and the J gene lost 8 bases, with 2 bases spanning the gap. The CDR3 DNA reads as TGTGCCAGCAGCCAAGATTATTCACCCCTCCACTTT. Amino acids: CASSQDYSPLHF.

A few counts support this clonotype. This chain uses TRBV27 with TRBJ2-3, with no clear D. Germline CDR1 MNHEY, CDR2 SMNVEV (reference sequence). Trimming stripped 8 bases from V and 0 bases from J, with 21 bases between. The CDR3 loop spans 17 amino acids. As DNA, the CDR3 is TGTGCCAGCGGTATACCCCCCGACGTAACTAGCACAGATACGCAGTATTTT. It translates to CASGIPPDVTSTDTQYF.

The rearrangement links TRBV9 to TRBJ1-1, with 7 bases lining up with TRBD1. The germline gives CDR1 SGDLS, CDR2 YYNGEE. The CDR3 length is 14 residues. The V gene end was trimmed by 4 bases and the J gene end by 4 bases; junction bases not matched to a gene: 7. In DNA form, the CDR3 reads TGTGCCAGCAGCCCTCCAGGGGGGAGCACTGAAGCTTTCTTT. Translating gives CASSPPGGSTEAFF.

The chain carries TRBV25-1 and TRBJ1-1, with D uncertain. Germline V gene lookup returns CDR1 MGHDK and CDR2 SYGVNS. With 3 bases removed from V and 7 bases from J, the gap between germline ends came to 9 bases. The length of the CDR3 is 12 residues. The CDR3 bases are TGTGCCAGCAGTGACCTGGGGTTTGAAGCTTTCTTT. Translation: CASSDLGFEAFF.

This clonotype has a handful of counts. The chain uses TRBV4-3 and TRBJ2-1; no reliable D call. Trimming pared 1 base from V and 10 bases from J, leaving 11 bases between. Germline V gives CDR1 LGHNA, CDR2 YSLEER. CDR3 length: 13 residues. The CDR3 spells CASSQVIGEEQFF. The CDR3 nucleotides read TGCGCCAGCAGCCAAGTTATCGGCGAAGAGCAGTTCTTC.

The chain joins TRBV7-9 to TRBJ1-5, with D possibly matching TRBD1 (5 bases). The V end lost 4 bases, the J end lost 2 bases, and 27 bases lay between the germline ends. Germline CDR1 reads SEHNR; CDR2 reads FQNEAQ (reference sequence). The CDR3 runs to 20 residues. The CDR3 bases are TGTGCCAGCAGCTCCTCGGGGGGAACAGGTATATTTTATGGCAATCAGCCCCAGCATTTT. This codes for CASSSSGGTGIFYGNQPQHF.

This clonotype was detected a few times. The rearrangement uses TRBV6-6 and TRBJ2-7, with D perhaps TRBD1 (5 bases). V shed 6 bases and J shed 2 bases, with 14 bases lying between them. CDR3 size: 14 residues. Germline V gene sequence: CDR1 MNHNY, CDR2 SVGAGI (reference sequence). The CDR3 nucleotides are TGTGCCAGCAGCCCCCAACAGGAAACCTACGAGCAGTACTTC. Its translation: CASSPQQETYEQYF.

This clonotype has a handful of counts. V is TRBV20-1 and J is TRBJ2-3; no clear D gene. CDR3 size: 13 residues. The germline V and J ends were trimmed by 7 bases and 6 bases, with 17 bases remaining between them. CDR1 is DFQATT and CDR2 is SNEGSKA in the germline V gene (reference sequence). The CDR3 here is CSGNEVSLDTQYF. CDR3 in DNA: TGCAGTGGCAACGAGGTTAGCCTCGATACGCAGTATTTT.

The V and J genes are TRBV7-6 and TRBJ2-3, with 7 bases identical to TRBD1. Germline V gene lookup returns CDR1 SGHVS and CDR2 FNYEAQ. With 3 bases clipped from V and 13 bases from J, the junction kept 13 bases outside the gene matches. This CDR3 contains 14 residues. The CDR3 loop is CASSFTGVVDKEYF. Written as DNA, the CDR3 is TGTGCCAGCAGCTTCACAGGGGTTGTCGATAAGGAGTATTTT.

The V call is TRBV15, the J call TRBJ2-3; tentatively, D is TRBD2 (6 bases). The V gene's germline CDR1 is LNHNV and CDR2 YYDKDF (reference sequence). There are 16 residues in the CDR3. V gave up 1 base and J gave up 1 base, with 12 bases separating them. CDR3 in amino acids: CATSRAAKRGTDTQYF. The CDR3 DNA sequence: TGTGCCACCAGCAGAGCGGCTAAGCGGGGCACAGATACGCAGTATTTT.

The V call is TRBV27, the J call TRBJ2-6; 9 bases line up with TRBD1. This CDR3 region has 15 residues. Unmatched junction bases numbered 4, after V lost 5 bases and J lost 5 bases. CDR1 is MNHEY, CDR2 SMNVEV, per germline (reference sequence). The CDR3 protein is CASSITGGWANVLTF. The CDR3 DNA follows: TGTGCCAGCAGTATAACAGGGGGCTGGGCCAACGTCCTGACTTTC.

This clonotype was picked up many times. This rearrangement joins TRBV9 to TRBJ1-6; 8 bases map to TRBD1. The CDR3 has 15 residues. Germline CDR1 and CDR2: SGDLS and YYNGEE. V lost 2 bases to trimming and J lost 6 bases; unmatched junction nucleotides: 4. The CDR3 loop reads CASSVRDRINSPLHF. The CDR3 coding sequence is TGTGCCAGCAGCGTCCGGGACAGGATTAATTCACCCCTCCACTTT. The whole variable domain, filled in from reference TRBV9 and TRBJ1-6, reads DSGVTQTPKHLITATGQRVTLRCSPRSGDLSVYWYQQSLDQGLQFLIQYYNGEERAKGNILERFSAQQFPDLHSELNLSSLELGDSALYFCASSVRDRINSPLHFGNGTRLTVT.

The chain joins TRBV6-5 to TRBJ2-3, with a possible D match to TRBD1 (6 bases). Germline V gene sequence: CDR1 MNHEY, CDR2 SVGAGI. The CDR3 length is 15 residues. Trimming cost V 5 bases and J 1 base, with 13 bases left between them. The DNA of the CDR3 is TGTGCCAGCAGTGTAACAGGGTTTCGCACAGATACGCAGTATTTT. This sequence encodes CASSVTGFRTDTQYF.

This clonotype turned up a few times. CDR3 sequence (DNA): TGTGCCAGCAGCGTGTGGGGCTCTGGGGCCAACGTCCTGACTTTC. Translating it yields CASSVWGSGANVLTF. V gene TRBV9 combines with J gene TRBJ2-6; D unresolved. The CDR3 consists of 15 residues. Germline V gives CDR1 SGDLS, CDR2 YYNGEE. Trimming pared 2 bases from V and 0 bases from J, leaving 6 bases between.

In this sample, this clonotype turned up a few times. This chain connects TRBV12-5 to TRBJ2-7, with 10 bases identical to TRBD1. V dropped 5 bases and J dropped 7; count of bases not matched to a gene: 8. The germline gives CDR1 LGHNT, CDR2 FRNRAP. The CDR3 contains 14 residues. In nucleotides, the CDR3 is TGTGCTAGTGGTCCCGGGACAGGGGTCATAGAGCAGTACTTC. Protein: CASGPGTGVIEQYF.

This clonotype was seen many times. The CDR3 here is CASSSGQYYGYTF. The CDR3 coding sequence is TGTGCCAGCAGCTCAGGACAGTACTATGGCTACACCTTC. The chain has TRBV5-6 and TRBJ1-2; D is perhaps TRBD1 (6 bases). V was cut by 3 bases and J by 3 bases, with 9 bases left in between. CDR3 length: 13 residues. The V gene's germline CDR1 is SGHDT and CDR2 YYEEEE.